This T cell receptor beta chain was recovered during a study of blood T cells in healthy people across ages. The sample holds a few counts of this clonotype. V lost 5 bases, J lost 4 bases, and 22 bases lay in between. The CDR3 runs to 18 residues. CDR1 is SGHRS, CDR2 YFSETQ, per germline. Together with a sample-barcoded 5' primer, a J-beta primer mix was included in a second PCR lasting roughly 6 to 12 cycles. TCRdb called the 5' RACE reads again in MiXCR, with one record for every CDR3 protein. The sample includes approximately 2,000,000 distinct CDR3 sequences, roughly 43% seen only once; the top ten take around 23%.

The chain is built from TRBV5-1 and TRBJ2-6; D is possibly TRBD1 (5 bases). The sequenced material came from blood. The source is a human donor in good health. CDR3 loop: CASSPLTQGAAGANVLTF. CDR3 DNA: TGCGCCAGCAGTCCATTGACCCAGGGTGCCGCCGGGGCCAACGTCCTGACTTTC.